This record covers a single T cell receptor (beta chain). Antigen: not known. Between the trimmed V and J ends, which lost 5 bases and 2 bases, there was a span of 7 bases. Germline CDR1 is SEHNR and CDR2 is FQNEAQ (reference sequence). This CDR3 comprises 12 residues. This entry is derived from a study of cytotoxic CD8 clonotypes in ibrutinib-treated CLL. General study results and limits: Samples were collected at differing times from sustained-remission and progressing patients. Public clonotypes proved infrequent, and on treatment they shrank or remained steady.

Generated by immunoSEQ multiplex PCR, the TCRdb table keeps only in-frame clones and is missing some. There are some 310,000 clones in the sample; about 80% occur only once, and about 6.3% lies in the top ten. Sequenced here: PBMCs, sampled before ibrutinib treatment. The V gene is TRBV7-9, the J gene TRBJ2-7; D perhaps matches TRBD2 (5 bases). This receptor was identified in a human donor with chronic lymphocytic leukemia. This CDR3 is CASSGSPYEQYF. The CDR3 DNA reads as TGTGCCAGCAGCGGGAGTCCCTACGAGCAGTACTTC.